This passage covers 20 T cell receptor beta chains from one sample sequenced in a study of shared clonotypes between healthy human individuals. Produced via immunoSEQ multiplex PCR; TCRdb's table is partial and in-frame only. This sample yields 950,000 to 1,200,000 clones, of which 77% are seen a single time; 0.89% belongs to the top ten. Sequencing used memory CD4+ T cells from PBMCs. The subset here: CD45RA-negative fraction. The receptors here all came from a man between 18 and 35 years old in good health. Some clones in this sample may be carry-over from other donors' samples.

The gene calls are TRBV14 and TRBJ1-4; weak D call: TRBD1 (6 bases). Germline CDR1 and CDR2: SGHDN and FVKESK. Between the trimmed V and J ends, which lost 1 base and 1 base, there was a span of 10 bases. The length of the CDR3 is 16 residues. CDR3 sequence: CASSQGDRRTNEKLFF. For the CDR3, the DNA is TGTGCCAGCAGCCAAGGTGACAGGCGAACTAATGAAAAACTGTTTTTT.

The chain joins TRBV28 to TRBJ1-5; 7 nucleotides agree with TRBD1. Trimming cost V 2 bases and J 12 bases; bases outside gene matches: 7. The CDR3 loop spans 13 amino acids. Per the germline V gene, CDR1 is MDHEN and CDR2 is SYDVKM. The CDR3 here is CASSLEDRYGQHF. The CDR3 coding sequence is TGTGCCAGCAGTTTAGAGGACAGGTACGGCCAGCATTTT.

This clone came up many times. This sequence joins TRBV27 and TRBJ2-7; 7 positions match TRBD2. This CDR3 region has 17 residues. CDR1 is MNHEY and CDR2 is SMNVEV in the germline V gene (reference sequence). The trim removed 8 bases at V and 2 bases at J, leaving 18 bases unmatched. This chain's CDR3 is CASGRGDLGYRPYEQYF. The CDR3 nucleotides are TGTGCCAGCGGACGGGGGGATCTAGGGTACCGTCCCTACGAGCAGTACTTC.

The CDR3 protein is CASSEGLAGYSGQFF. The CDR3 DNA is TGTGCCAGCAGTGAAGGTCTAGCTGGGTACAGTGGACAGTTCTTC. The V gene is TRBV2, the J gene TRBJ2-1; D possibly corresponds to TRBD2 (5 bases). Per the germline V gene, CDR1 is SNHLY and CDR2 is FYNNEI. The CDR3 is 15 residues long. V was cut by 1 base and J by 13 bases, with 20 bases left in between.

As to this clone: Within the sample, other DNA sequences also encode this same CDR3. The chain has TRBV5-6 and TRBJ1-2; weak D call: TRBD1 (5 bases). Germline CDR1 SGHDT, CDR2 YYEEEE. The CDR3 contains 13 residues. Trimming removed 4 bases at V and 4 bases at J, with 11 bases between. As DNA, the CDR3 is TGTGCCAGCAGCCCAGGGAGATCCTATGGCTACACCTTC. Its translation is CASSPGRSYGYTF.

The rearrangement uses TRBV5-8 and TRBJ1-5; D might be TRBD1 (6 bases). Germline CDR1 is SGHTS and CDR2 is YDEGEE. The V gene lost 5 bases and the J gene lost 11 bases, with 17 bases spanning the gap. CDR3 length: 13 residues. In DNA form, the CDR3 reads TGTGCCAGCAGGGACAGCGGCAGGGAGTCCCAGCATTTT. Translated: CASRDSGRESQHF.

To note about this clone: This same CDR3 is encoded by further DNA sequences in the sample. The chain employs TRBV5-1 and TRBJ1-1; D is uncertain. The CDR3 length is 13 residues. Germline CDR1 and CDR2: SGHRS and YFSETQ. Trimming shortened V by 1 base and J by 3 bases, and 7 bases separated the two germline ends. This chain's CDR3 is CASSLSGDTEAFF. The CDR3 DNA reads as TGCGCCAGCAGCTTGTCGGGAGACACTGAAGCTTTCTTT.

The V gene is TRBV5-1, the J gene TRBJ1-2, with D perhaps matching TRBD1 (5 bases). Trimming took off 3 bases at V and 4 bases at J, with 10 bases between the two ends. The V gene's germline CDR1 is SGHRS and CDR2 YFSETQ. This CDR3 region has 13 residues. The CDR3 DNA follows: TGCGCCAGCAGCTGGGACGGAACCTATGGCTACACCTTC. It encodes CASSWDGTYGYTF.

The V call is TRBV28, the J call TRBJ2-1; D not resolved. The CDR3 contains 17 residues. V lost 4 bases and J lost 0, with 16 bases in between. Germline V lookup: CDR1 MDHEN, CDR2 SYDVKM. The CDR3 nucleotides read TGTGCCAGCAGTTCGCCGGCATGGGCCAGCTCCTACAATGAGCAGTTCTTC. Protein sequence: CASSSPAWASSYNEQFF.

The gene calls are TRBV6-1 and TRBJ2-1, with 8 bases that match TRBD2. The CDR3 has 14 residues. Germline-derived CDR1 and CDR2 are MNHNS and SASEGT. V lost 5 bases, J lost 9 bases, and 9 bases stayed unmatched. The CDR3 DNA is TGTGCCAGCAGTCCGCCGGGACTAGGGAGTGAGCAGTTCTTC. This sequence encodes CASSPPGLGSEQFF.

The chain carries TRBV18 and TRBJ1-2; TRBD1 aligns across 9 bases. This CDR3 is 15 amino acids long. The V segment lost 5 bases and the J segment 13 bases; nucleotides outside the gene matches: 17. Per the germline V gene, CDR1 is KGHSH and CDR2 is LQKENI. CDR3 in amino acids: CASSTDLGQGTTGTF. The CDR3 DNA is TGTGCCAGCTCAACCGACTTAGGACAGGGGACCACTGGCACCTTC.

A note on this clone: This CDR3 is also generated by other DNA sequences in the sample. The genes are TRBV7-2 and TRBJ1-2; D is unclear. The germline V gene encodes CDR1 SGHTA and CDR2 FQGNSA. The CDR3 is made up of 11 amino acids. V dropped 1 base and J dropped 5 bases, with 2 bases sitting between them. This CDR3 is CASSLVYGYTF. For the CDR3, the DNA is TGTGCCAGCAGCTTAGTATATGGCTACACCTTC.

V gene TRBV18 combines with J gene TRBJ1-1; 7 nucleotides align to TRBD1. The CDR3 loop spans 14 amino acids. The germline V gene encodes CDR1 KGHSH and CDR2 LQKENI. Unmatched junction bases numbered 5, after V lost 2 bases and J lost 5 bases. The CDR3 region has the DNA TGTGCCAGCTCACCAGCCGGGACAGAGACTGAAGCTTTCTTT. As protein: CASSPAGTETEAFF. Drawing the rest from reference TRBV18 and TRBJ1-1, the complete variable domain is NAGVMQNPRHLVRRRGQEARLRCSPMKGHSHVYWYRQLPEEGLKFMVYLQKENIIDESGMPKERFSAEFPKEGPSILRIQQVVRGDSAAYFCASSPAGTETEAFFGQGTRLTVV.

This chain joins TRBV2 and TRBJ2-7, with 8 bases that match TRBD2. After removal of 6 bases from V and 6 bases from J, the junction contained 10 bases not matched to a gene. Germline V gene sequence: CDR1 SNHLY, CDR2 FYNNEI. The CDR3 consists of 14 residues. In DNA form, the CDR3 reads TGTGCCAGCAGCCCGGGACTAGGTGATTCCGAGCAGTACTTC. This gives the protein CASSPGLGDSEQYF.

This chain uses TRBV14 with TRBJ2-3; D perhaps matches TRBD2 (9 bases). From germline, CDR1 is SGHDN and CDR2 FVKESK. This CDR3 comprises 14 residues. The ends were cut back, 1 base at V and 10 bases at J, with 15 bases in the middle. CDR3 region: CASSQASGTGSQYF. CDR3 DNA sequence: TGTGCCAGCAGCCAAGCTAGCGGGACAGGATCGCAGTATTTT.

The rearrangement links TRBV5-1 to TRBJ1-2, with D tentatively TRBD1 (5 bases). Trimming took off 3 bases at V and 4 bases at J, with 10 bases between the two ends. The CDR3 spans 13 residues. Germline V lookup: CDR1 SGHRS, CDR2 YFSETQ. CDR3 loop: CASSWDRSYGYTF. The CDR3, as DNA: TGCGCCAGCAGCTGGGACCGCTCCTATGGCTACACCTTC.

The chain has TRBV18 and TRBJ2-3; D gene ambiguous. Trimming removed 2 bases at V and 3 bases at J, with 6 bases between. Germline V gene data show CDR1 as KGHSH and CDR2 as LQKENI. This CDR3 is 13 amino acids long. CDR3 in DNA: TGTGCCAGCTCACCAACTGGGACAGATACGCAGTATTTT. This encodes CASSPTGTDTQYF.

The chain employs TRBV7-2 and TRBJ2-1, with 9 bases matching TRBD2. The CDR3 extends over 16 amino acids. V dropped 0 bases and J dropped 8; count of bases not matched to a gene: 8. Germline V CDR1 and CDR2: SGHTA, FQGNSA. The CDR3 sequence is CASSLAGGRALDEQFF. CDR3 nucleotide sequence: TGTGCCAGCAGCTTAGCGGGCGGGAGGGCCTTAGATGAGCAGTTCTTC.

This clone was detected only a few times. The CDR3 sequence is CASTEDIGANYGYTF. CDR3 nucleotide sequence: TGTGCCAGCACCGAAGACATAGGCGCTAACTATGGCTACACCTTC. This rearrangement joins TRBV2 to TRBJ1-2; D is unclear. The CDR3 runs 15 residues. With 7 bases removed from V and 0 bases from J, the gap between germline ends came to 15 bases. CDR1 SNHLY and CDR2 FYNNEI come from the germline V gene.

CDR3 coding DNA: TGTGCCAGCAGCTTAGTGTCCCAGATGAACACCGGGGAGCTGTTTTTT. The encoded protein is CASSLVSQMNTGELFF. J is TRBJ2-2 and V is TRBV7-8; no clear D gene. V lost 1 base, J lost 1 base, and 10 bases lay in between. Germline V CDR1 and CDR2: SGHVS, FQNEAQ. CDR3 size: 16 residues.